This passage covers 25 T cell receptor beta chains from one sample sequenced in a study of blood T cell repertoires in COVID-19. Clones were sequenced by immunoSEQ multiplex PCR, and TCRdb holds only the in-frame ones, with some missing. The table has 300,000 to 400,000 clones, about 90% seen once. Material for sequencing was peripheral blood. These receptors originate from a woman aged 60-75 years with COVID-19, enrolled during active disease.

The V call is TRBV4-1, the J call TRBJ1-5; weak D call: TRBD1 (6 bases). Trimming took 3 bases from V and 9 from J, leaving 12 bases between them. The CDR3 has 13 amino acids. Germline-derived CDR1 and CDR2 are MGHRA and YSYEKL. The CDR3 coding sequence is TGCGCCAGCAGCCAGACAGGTTTAGGGCCCCAGCATTTT. It specifies CASSQTGLGPQHF.

A few counts support this clone. The chain is built from TRBV28 and TRBJ2-2; no clear D gene. V dropped 6 bases and J dropped 1 base, with 6 bases sitting between them. Germline V gene data show CDR1 as MDHEN and CDR2 as SYDVKM. CDR3 length: 13 residues. The CDR3 nucleotides are TGTGCCAGCAGCTGGCAGAACACCGGGGAGCTGTTTTTT. Translating gives CASSWQNTGELFF.

This chain links TRBV5-1 with TRBJ1-6, with 7 bases that match TRBD1. Trimming cost V 9 bases and J 5 bases; bases outside gene matches: 11. Germline CDR1 reads SGHRS; CDR2 reads YFSETQ. This CDR3 has 15 residues. The CDR3, as DNA: TGCGCCACCGCCGCCCGGGACAGAAATAATTCACCCCTCCACTTT. It yields the protein CATAARDRNNSPLHF.

This clone was found once. The chain couples TRBV6-6 to TRBJ2-1; D possibly corresponds to TRBD1 (6 bases). V gave up 5 bases and J gave up 0 bases, with 17 bases separating them. Germline loops: CDR1 MNHNY, CDR2 SVGAGI (reference sequence). This CDR3 is 17 amino acids long. CDR3 nucleotides: TGTGCCAGCAGTCCCCGATCCGACAGGAGCTCCTACAATGAGCAGTTCTTC. The encoded protein is CASSPRSDRSSYNEQFF.

This clone was observed a single time. The chain carries TRBV5-1 and TRBJ2-1; 9 bases map to TRBD2. The ends lost 4 bases at V and 4 bases at J; junction bases unmatched: 6. This CDR3 spans 15 amino acids. The germline V gene encodes CDR1 SGHRS and CDR2 YFSETQ. The CDR3 DNA reads as TGCGCCAGCAGCCAAGGACTAGCGAGATACAATGAGCAGTTCTTC. Encoded protein: CASSQGLARYNEQFF.

The chain carries TRBV6-1 and TRBJ1-1; maybe TRBD1 (6 bases). The ends were cut back, 1 base at V and 0 bases at J, with 21 bases in the middle. The CDR3 covers 19 residues. Germline assignment: CDR1 MNHNS and CDR2 SASEGT. This chain's CDR3 is CASSEVVGHSGWMNTEAFF. The DNA for the CDR3 is TGTGCCAGCAGTGAAGTCGTGGGACATAGTGGGTGGATGAACACTGAAGCTTTCTTT.

This clone was found a few times. The rearrangement joins TRBV5-4 to TRBJ1-5; D uncertain. The V and J ends lost 1 base and 7 bases respectively, with 15 bases between them. This CDR3 is built from 15 residues. CDR1 is SGHNT and CDR2 is YYREEE in the germline V gene (reference sequence). The CDR3 spells CASSLSSGIRQPQHF. In nucleotides, the CDR3 is TGTGCCAGCAGCTTGTCCTCGGGAATTCGGCAGCCCCAGCATTTT.

This clone was detected only once. This sequence joins TRBV10-1 and TRBJ2-1; 10 bases agree with TRBD1. The CDR3 covers 16 residues. Germline loops: CDR1 WNHNN, CDR2 SYGVQD (reference sequence). J lost 8 bases, V lost 0 bases, and 7 bases had no gene match. CDR3 nucleotide sequence: TGCGCCAGCAGTGAGTCGCTGGGGACAGGGGTTTATGAGCAGTTCTTC. Protein: CASSESLGTGVYEQFF.

V gene TRBV18 combines with J gene TRBJ1-4; D might be TRBD1 (6 bases). Trimming removed 2 bases at V and 0 bases at J, with 13 bases between. The CDR3 is made up of 17 amino acids. Germline assignment: CDR1 KGHSH and CDR2 LQKENI. In DNA, the CDR3 is TGTGCCAGCTCACCAAGGGGGAGAGTTGCAACTAATGAAAAACTGTTTTTT. This translates into CASSPRGRVATNEKLFF.

This clone was seen many times. The chain recombines TRBV4-2 with TRBJ2-1; D remains ambiguous. V was trimmed by 4 bases and J by 5 bases, leaving 12 bases between them. Germline CDR1 and CDR2: LGHNA and YNFKEQ. The CDR3 is 14 residues long. For the CDR3, the DNA is TGTGCCAGCAGCCCTTTAGACTTCGACAATGAGCAGTTCTTC. Its translation: CASSPLDFDNEQFF.

The chain couples TRBV5-1 to TRBJ1-4; D perhaps matches TRBD1 (6 bases). The germline gives CDR1 SGHRS, CDR2 YFSETQ. CDR3 length: 15 amino acids. Trimming shortened V by 2 bases and J by 6 bases, and 14 bases separated the two germline ends. CDR3 loop: CASSFDTGWDEKLFF. In DNA, the CDR3 is TGCGCCAGCAGCTTTGATACAGGGTGGGATGAAAAACTGTTTTTT. Supplemented by reference TRBV5-1 and TRBJ1-4, the full variable domain reads KAGVTQTPRYLIKTRGQQVTLSCSPISGHRSVSWYQQTPGQGLQFLFEYFSETQRNKGNFPGRFSGRQFSNSRSEMNVSTLELGDSALYLCASSFDTGWDEKLFFGSGTQLSVL.

The J gene is TRBJ1-1, the V gene TRBV27, with TRBD1 matching 7 bases. CDR1 MNHEY and CDR2 SMNVEV come from the germline V gene (reference sequence). With 9 bases clipped from V and 0 bases from J, the junction kept 4 bases outside the gene matches. The CDR3 length is 13 residues. Here the CDR3 reads CASRDRLNTEAFF. The DNA for the CDR3 is TGTGCCAGTAGGGACAGACTGAACACTGAAGCTTTCTTT.

The chain uses TRBV28 and TRBJ1-1, with TRBD1 identical over 8 bases. V lost 3 bases to trimming and J lost 10 bases; unmatched junction nucleotides: 7. The CDR3 has 13 amino acids. Germline CDR1 MDHEN, CDR2 SYDVKM. The CDR3 nucleotides are TGTGCCAGCAGTTTGTCAGACAGGGGCGTAGCTTTCTTT. This gives the protein CASSLSDRGVAFF.

The rearrangement uses TRBV20-1 and TRBJ1-4; 7 nucleotides line up with TRBD1. The CDR3 extends over 13 amino acids. V lost 3 bases to trimming and J lost 8 bases; unmatched junction nucleotides: 6. CDR1 DFQATT and CDR2 SNEGSKA come from the germline V gene (reference sequence). For the CDR3, the DNA is TGCAGTGCTAGTCGACAGGGTAGGGAAAAACTGTTTTTT. Its translation is CSASRQGREKLFF.

The genes are TRBV28 and TRBJ2-7; the match to TRBD1 covers 7 bases. The length of the CDR3 is 16 residues. With V trimmed by 4 bases and J by 7 bases, 16 bases remained unmatched. Germline lookup yields CDR1 MDHEN and CDR2 SYDVKM. CDR3 region: CASSSHRQGRKREQYF. The CDR3 DNA is TGTGCCAGCAGTTCCCATCGACAGGGTAGGAAGAGAGAGCAGTACTTC. Full variable domain (missing parts from reference TRBV28 and TRBJ2-7): DVKVTQSSRYLVKRTGEKVFLECVQDMDHENMFWYRQDPGLGLRLIYFSYDVKMKEKGDIPEGYSVSREKKERFSLILESASTNQTSMYLCASSSHRQGRKREQYFGPGTRLTVT.

A single count supports this clone. This chain joins TRBV18 and TRBJ1-1; 9 bases match TRBD1. The CDR3 totals 15 residues. Losses at the gene ends were 3 bases for V and 9 bases for J; bases not matched to a gene: 11. The germline V gene encodes CDR1 KGHSH and CDR2 LQKENI. Here the CDR3 reads CASSPGLGTGLKAFF. The CDR3 region has the DNA TGTGCCAGCTCACCGGGGCTCGGGACAGGGTTGAAAGCTTTCTTT.

The chain combines TRBV3-1 (or the pseudogene TRBV3-2) with TRBJ2-7; 8 positions agree with TRBD1. Germline V gene lookup returns CDR1 LGHDT and CDR2 YNNKEL (reference sequence). Trimming removed 3 bases from V and 3 bases from J; junction bases left unmatched: 10. This CDR3 comprises 16 residues. The CDR3 reads CASSHRPDRADYEQYF. The CDR3 region has the DNA TGTGCCAGCAGCCACCGGCCGGACAGGGCAGACTACGAGCAGTACTTC.

The chain combines TRBV9 with TRBJ1-6; D possibly corresponds to TRBD1 (6 bases). The V gene's germline CDR1 is SGDLS and CDR2 YYNGEE. The CDR3 extends over 15 amino acids. The germline V and J ends were trimmed by 2 bases and 1 base, with 7 bases remaining between them. The chain's CDR3 is CASSVRGSYNSPLHF. CDR3 DNA: TGTGCCAGCAGCGTTAGGGGGTCCTATAATTCACCCCTCCACTTT.

This clone was picked up a small number of times. This chain connects TRBV27 to TRBJ1-1; tentatively, D is TRBD1 (6 bases). Trimming cost V 4 bases and J 4 bases, with 16 bases left between them. The germline V gene has CDR1 MNHEY and CDR2 SMNVEV (reference sequence). This CDR3 has 15 residues. CDR3 sequence (DNA): TGTGCCAGCAGTTCCCCTAAGGCAGGGGTCACTGAAGCTTTCTTT. Translated, it gives CASSSPKAGVTEAFF.

The table lists this clone with many counts. The same CDR3 is also encoded by other DNA sequences in this sample. CDR3 DNA sequence: TGTGCCAGCTCACCCGGGACAGGCTCCACTGAAGCTTTCTTT. It yields the protein CASSPGTGSTEAFF. The gene calls are TRBV18 and TRBJ1-1, with 8 nucleotides matching TRBD1. Germline V lookup: CDR1 KGHSH, CDR2 LQKENI. V lost 3 bases to trimming and J lost 4 bases; unmatched junction nucleotides: 4. This CDR3 has 14 residues.

The rearrangement uses TRBV7-9 and TRBJ1-1; no clear D. Germline V CDR1 and CDR2: SEHNR, FQNEAQ (reference sequence). The length of the CDR3 is 14 residues. V lost 3 bases and J lost 2, with 10 bases in between. CDR3: CASSFFRKNTEAFF. CDR3 nucleotide sequence: TGTGCCAGCAGCTTTTTCAGGAAAAACACTGAAGCTTTCTTT.

The chain uses TRBV28 and TRBJ1-2; D remains ambiguous. Germline loops: CDR1 MDHEN, CDR2 SYDVKM. The CDR3 has 15 residues. The V gene lost 1 base and the J gene lost 3 bases, with 12 bases spanning the gap. The CDR3 sequence: CASSLYDGLYYGYTF. The CDR3 DNA reads as TGTGCCAGCAGTTTATACGATGGACTCTACTATGGCTACACCTTC.

This clone was seen a few times. The chain couples TRBV5-5 to TRBJ1-4, with 10 bases matching TRBD1. The CDR3 covers 15 residues. V was clipped by 3 bases and J by 7 bases; unmatched bases: 6. The germline V gene encodes CDR1 SGHKS and CDR2 YYEKEE (reference sequence). In nucleotides, the CDR3 is TGTGCCAGCAGCTCCGAGGGGACAGGGGCTGAAAAACTGTTTTTT. It specifies CASSSEGTGAEKLFF.

This rearrangement joins TRBV28 to TRBJ1-1; no clear D gene. The CDR3 length is 14 residues. V was shortened by 8 bases and J by 2 bases, with 15 bases between the two germline ends. The germline gives CDR1 MDHEN, CDR2 SYDVKM. CDR3 residues: CASSPARINTEAFF. The CDR3 DNA is TGTGCCAGCTCCCCGGCCAGGATTAACACTGAAGCTTTCTTT.

The chain uses TRBV5-1 and TRBJ1-1; 8 bases are shared with TRBD1. This CDR3 has 16 residues. Germline V gives CDR1 SGHRS, CDR2 YFSETQ. The V segment lost 0 bases and the J segment 4 bases; nucleotides outside the gene matches: 8. The CDR3 region is CASSLGLRQGPTEAFF. The DNA for the CDR3 is TGCGCCAGCAGCTTGGGTCTAAGACAGGGGCCCACTGAAGCTTTCTTT.